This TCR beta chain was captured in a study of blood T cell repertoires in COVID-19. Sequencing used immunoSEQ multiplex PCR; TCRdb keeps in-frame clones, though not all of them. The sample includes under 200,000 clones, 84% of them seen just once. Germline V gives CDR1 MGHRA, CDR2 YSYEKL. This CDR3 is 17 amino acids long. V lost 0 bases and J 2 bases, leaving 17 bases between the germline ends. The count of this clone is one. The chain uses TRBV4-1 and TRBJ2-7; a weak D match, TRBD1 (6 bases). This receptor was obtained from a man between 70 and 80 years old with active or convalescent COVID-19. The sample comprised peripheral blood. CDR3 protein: CASSQDSPGTIAYEQYF. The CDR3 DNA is TGCGCCAGCAGCCAAGACAGCCCCGGGACAATTGCCTACGAGCAGTACTTC.